This T cell receptor (beta chain) was sequenced in a study of neurological immune-mediated disorders. The study, taken as a whole, reports: No CDR3 amino acid sequences were shared by expanded clones across subjects, suggesting private repertoires in all groups.

cDNA synthesis was performed by 5'RACE with 10-nucleotide random UMIs. Per sequencing run, 15-18 subjects together gave over 170 million TCR-beta sequences. TCRdb used MiXCR to reprocess the 5' RACE reads, holding one entry per CDR3 protein. There are approximately 40,000 distinct CDR3 sequences in the sample; roughly 21% occur only once, and about 4.5% lies in the top ten. The sample's time point: technical triplicate 3. Unsorted libraries were prepared from 2 million PBMCs that had been stored at -80 C. This CDR3 has 13 amino acids. The V gene's germline CDR1 is MDHEN and CDR2 SYDVKM. V shed 10 bases and J 4 bases; nucleotides not matched to a gene: 7. On this clonotype itself: Its target is not known.

V usage is TRBV28 and J usage is TRBJ1-5; 7 positions agree with TRBD1. This receptor was obtained from a man aged 60-69 years with HTLV-1-associated myelopathy (HAM/TSP). The specimen was PBMCs. The CDR3 region has the DNA TGTGCCACTCGACAGGGCGGGAATCAGCCCCAGCATTTT. It is translated as CATRQGGNQPQHF.